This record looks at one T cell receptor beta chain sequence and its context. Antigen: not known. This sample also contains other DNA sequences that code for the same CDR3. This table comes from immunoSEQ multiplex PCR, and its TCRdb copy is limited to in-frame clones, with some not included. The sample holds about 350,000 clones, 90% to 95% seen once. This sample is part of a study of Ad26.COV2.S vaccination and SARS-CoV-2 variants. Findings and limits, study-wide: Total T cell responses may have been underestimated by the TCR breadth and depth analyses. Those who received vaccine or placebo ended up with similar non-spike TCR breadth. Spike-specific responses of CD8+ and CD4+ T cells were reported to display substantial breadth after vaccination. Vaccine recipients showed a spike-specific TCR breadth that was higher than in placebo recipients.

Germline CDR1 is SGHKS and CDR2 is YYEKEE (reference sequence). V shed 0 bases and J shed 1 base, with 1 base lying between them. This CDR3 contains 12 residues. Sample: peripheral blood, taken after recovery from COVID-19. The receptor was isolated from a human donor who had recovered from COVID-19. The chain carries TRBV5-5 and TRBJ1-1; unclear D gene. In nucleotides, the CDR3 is TGTGCCAGCAGCTTGGCGAACACTGAAGCTTTCTTT. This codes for CASSLANTEAFF.